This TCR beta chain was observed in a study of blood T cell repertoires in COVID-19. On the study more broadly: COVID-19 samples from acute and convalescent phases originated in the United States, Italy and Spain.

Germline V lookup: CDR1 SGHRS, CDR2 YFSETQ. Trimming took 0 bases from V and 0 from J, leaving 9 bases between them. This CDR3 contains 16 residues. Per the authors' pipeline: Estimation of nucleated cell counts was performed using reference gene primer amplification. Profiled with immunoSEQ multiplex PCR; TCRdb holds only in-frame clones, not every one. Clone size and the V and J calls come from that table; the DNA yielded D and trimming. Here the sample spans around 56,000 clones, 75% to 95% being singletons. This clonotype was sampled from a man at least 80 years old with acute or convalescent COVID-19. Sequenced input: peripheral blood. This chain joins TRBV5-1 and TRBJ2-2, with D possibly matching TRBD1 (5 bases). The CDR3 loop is CASSLDGRANTGELFF. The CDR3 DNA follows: TGCGCCAGCAGCTTGGATGGCAGGGCGAACACCGGGGAGCTGTTTTTT.